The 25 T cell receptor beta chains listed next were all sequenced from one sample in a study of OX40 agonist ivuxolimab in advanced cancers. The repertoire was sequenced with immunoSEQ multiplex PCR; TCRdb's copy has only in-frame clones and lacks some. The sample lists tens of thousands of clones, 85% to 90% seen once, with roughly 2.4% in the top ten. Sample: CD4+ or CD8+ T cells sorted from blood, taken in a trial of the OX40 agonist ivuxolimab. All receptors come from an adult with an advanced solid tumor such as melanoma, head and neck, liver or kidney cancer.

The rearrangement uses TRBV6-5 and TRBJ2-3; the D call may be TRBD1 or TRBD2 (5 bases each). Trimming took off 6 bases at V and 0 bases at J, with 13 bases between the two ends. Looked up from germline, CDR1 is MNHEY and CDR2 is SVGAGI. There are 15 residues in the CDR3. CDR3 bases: TGTGCCAGCAGCTATCGGGACCAAAGCACAGATACGCAGTATTTT. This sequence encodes CASSYRDQSTDTQYF.

The CDR3, as DNA: TGTGCCAGTAAACGGGACAGTCAAGAGACCCAGTACTTC. Translation: CASKRDSQETQYF. This chain links TRBV19 with TRBJ2-5, with TRBD1 identical over 7 bases. This CDR3 is built from 13 residues. V was pared by 7 bases and J by 2 bases, with 4 bases of the junction left unmatched. Germline V gene sequence: CDR1 LNHDA, CDR2 SQIVND (reference sequence).

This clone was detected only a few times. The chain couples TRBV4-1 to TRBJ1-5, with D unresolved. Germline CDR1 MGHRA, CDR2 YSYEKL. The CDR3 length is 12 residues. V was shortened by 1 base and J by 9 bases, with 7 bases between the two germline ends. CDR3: CASSQGIGPQHF. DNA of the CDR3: TGCGCCAGCAGCCAAGGTATCGGGCCCCAGCATTTT.

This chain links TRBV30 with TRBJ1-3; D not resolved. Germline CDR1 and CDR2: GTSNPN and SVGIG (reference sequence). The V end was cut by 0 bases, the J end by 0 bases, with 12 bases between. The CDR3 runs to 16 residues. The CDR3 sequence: CAWSVLHRSSGNTIYF. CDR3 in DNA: TGTGCCTGGAGTGTACTCCATCGAAGCTCTGGAAACACCATATATTTT.

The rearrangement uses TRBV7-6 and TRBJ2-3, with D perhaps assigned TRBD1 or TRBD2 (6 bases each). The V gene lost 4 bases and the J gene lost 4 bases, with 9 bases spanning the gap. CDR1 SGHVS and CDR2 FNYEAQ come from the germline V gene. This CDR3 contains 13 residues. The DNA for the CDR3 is TGTGCCAGCAGCTACAGGGAGGCAGATACGCAGTATTTT. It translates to CASSYREADTQYF.

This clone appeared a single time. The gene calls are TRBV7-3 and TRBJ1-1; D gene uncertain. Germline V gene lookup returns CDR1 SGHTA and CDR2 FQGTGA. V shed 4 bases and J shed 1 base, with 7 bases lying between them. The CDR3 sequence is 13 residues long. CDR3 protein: CASSSRTNTEAFF. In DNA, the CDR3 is TGTGCCAGCAGCTCCCGTACGAACACTGAAGCTTTCTTT.

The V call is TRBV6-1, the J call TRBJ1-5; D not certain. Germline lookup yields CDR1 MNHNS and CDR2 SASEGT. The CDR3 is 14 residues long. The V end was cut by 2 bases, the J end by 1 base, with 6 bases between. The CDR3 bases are TGTGCCAGCAGTGAATTGGGCAGCAATCAGCCCCAGCATTTT. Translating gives CASSELGSNQPQHF.

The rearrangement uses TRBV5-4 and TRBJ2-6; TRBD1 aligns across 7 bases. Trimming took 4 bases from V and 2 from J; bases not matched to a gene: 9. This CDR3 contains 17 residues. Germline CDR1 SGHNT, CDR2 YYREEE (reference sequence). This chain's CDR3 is CASSQESTGAGANVLTF. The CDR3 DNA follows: TGTGCCAGCAGCCAAGAAAGCACAGGGGCTGGGGCCAACGTCCTGACTTTC.

CDR3 residues: CAAGGGTEAFF. As DNA, the CDR3 is TGTGCGGCTGGGGGGGGCACTGAAGCTTTCTTT. This chain links TRBV6-6 with TRBJ1-1; a possible D gene is TRBD1 (5 bases). The CDR3 has 11 residues. Germline values: CDR1 MNHNY, CDR2 SVGAGI (reference sequence).

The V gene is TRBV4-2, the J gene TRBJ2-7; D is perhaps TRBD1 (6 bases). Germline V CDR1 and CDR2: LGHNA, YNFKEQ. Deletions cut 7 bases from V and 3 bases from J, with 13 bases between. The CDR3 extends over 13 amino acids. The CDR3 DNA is TGTGCCAGCACCAGGACAGACGGCTACGAGCAGTACTTC. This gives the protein CASTRTDGYEQYF.

The CDR3 here is CASSLTERTQYF. CDR3 coding DNA: TGTGCCAGCAGCTTAACGGAAAGGACCCAGTACTTC. The J gene is TRBJ2-5, the V gene TRBV7-2; D not certain. Trimming stripped 2 bases from V and 7 bases from J, with 8 bases between. The CDR3 extends over 12 amino acids. Germline V lookup: CDR1 SGHTA, CDR2 FQGNSA.

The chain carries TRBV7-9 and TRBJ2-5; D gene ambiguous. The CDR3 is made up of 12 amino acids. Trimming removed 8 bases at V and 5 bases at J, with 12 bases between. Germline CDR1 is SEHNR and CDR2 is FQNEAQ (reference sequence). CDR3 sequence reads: CASSTFEETQYF. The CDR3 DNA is TGTGCCAGCTCTACATTCGAGGAGACCCAGTACTTC.

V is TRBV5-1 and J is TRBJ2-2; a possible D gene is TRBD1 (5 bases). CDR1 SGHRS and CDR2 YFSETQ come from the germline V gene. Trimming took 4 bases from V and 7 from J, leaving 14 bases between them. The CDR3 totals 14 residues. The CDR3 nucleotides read TGCGCCAGCAGCAAGGGGATACTTGGCGGGGAGCTGTTTTTT. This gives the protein CASSKGILGGELFF.

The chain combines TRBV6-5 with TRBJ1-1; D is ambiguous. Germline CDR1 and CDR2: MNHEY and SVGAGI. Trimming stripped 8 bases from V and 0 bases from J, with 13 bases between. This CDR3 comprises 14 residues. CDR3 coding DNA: TGTGCCAGCGCGTCGCGGGAAGTGAACACTGAAGCTTTCTTT. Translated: CASASREVNTEAFF.

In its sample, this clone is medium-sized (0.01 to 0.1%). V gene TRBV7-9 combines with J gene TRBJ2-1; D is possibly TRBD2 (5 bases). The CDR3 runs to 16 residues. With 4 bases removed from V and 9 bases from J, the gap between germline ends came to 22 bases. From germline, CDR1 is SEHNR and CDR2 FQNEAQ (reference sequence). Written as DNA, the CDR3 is TGTGCCAGCAGCTCCCCGGGTGCCGGGAAAGGTGTTGAGCAGTTCTTC. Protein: CASSSPGAGKGVEQFF.

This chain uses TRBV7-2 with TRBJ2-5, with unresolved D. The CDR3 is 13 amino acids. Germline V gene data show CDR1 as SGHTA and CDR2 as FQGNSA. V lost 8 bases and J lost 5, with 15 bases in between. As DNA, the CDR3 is TGTGCCAGCTCTCGAGGACCCCAGGAGACCCAGTACTTC. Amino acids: CASSRGPQETQYF.

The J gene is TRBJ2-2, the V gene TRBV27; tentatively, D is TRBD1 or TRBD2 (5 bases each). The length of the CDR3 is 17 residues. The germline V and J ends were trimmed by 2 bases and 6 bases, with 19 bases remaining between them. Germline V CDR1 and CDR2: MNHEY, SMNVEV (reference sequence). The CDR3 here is CASSLGVAGGMAGELFF. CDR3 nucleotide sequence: TGTGCCAGCAGTTTAGGGGTCGCTGGGGGAATGGCCGGGGAGCTGTTTTTT.

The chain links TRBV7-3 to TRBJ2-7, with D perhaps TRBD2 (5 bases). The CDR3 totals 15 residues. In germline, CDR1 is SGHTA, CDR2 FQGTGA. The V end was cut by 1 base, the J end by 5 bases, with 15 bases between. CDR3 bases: TGTGCCAGCAGCTTAAATGGCGGGCTGTTCGACGAGCAGTACTTC. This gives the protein CASSLNGGLFDEQYF.

In DNA, the CDR3 is TGTGCCAGCAGCTTCGACACCGGGGAGCTGTTTTTT. Translated, it gives CASSFDTGELFF. The genes are TRBV5-4 and TRBJ2-2; no reliable D call. The CDR3 has 12 residues. CDR1 SGHNT and CDR2 YYREEE come from the germline V gene (reference sequence). V shed 2 bases and J shed 3 bases, with 2 bases lying between them. Full variable domain (rest looked up from reference TRBV5-4 and TRBJ2-2): ETGVTQSPTHLIKTRGQQVTLRCSSQSGHNTVSWYQQALGQGPQFIFQYYREEENGRGNFPPRFSGLQFPNYSSELNVNALELDDSALYLCASSFDTGELFFGEGSRLTVL.

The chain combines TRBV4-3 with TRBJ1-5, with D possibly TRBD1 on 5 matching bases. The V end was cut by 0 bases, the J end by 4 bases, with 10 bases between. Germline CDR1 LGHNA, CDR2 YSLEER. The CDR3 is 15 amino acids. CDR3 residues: CASSQDLQGNQPQHF. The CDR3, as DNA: TGCGCCAGCAGCCAAGATTTGCAGGGTAATCAGCCCCAGCATTTT.

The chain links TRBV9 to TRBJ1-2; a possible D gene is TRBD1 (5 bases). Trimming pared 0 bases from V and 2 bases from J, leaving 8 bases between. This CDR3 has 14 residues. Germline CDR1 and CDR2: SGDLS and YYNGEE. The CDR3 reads CASSVDPGNYGYTF. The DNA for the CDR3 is TGTGCCAGCAGCGTAGATCCAGGGAACTATGGCTACACCTTC.

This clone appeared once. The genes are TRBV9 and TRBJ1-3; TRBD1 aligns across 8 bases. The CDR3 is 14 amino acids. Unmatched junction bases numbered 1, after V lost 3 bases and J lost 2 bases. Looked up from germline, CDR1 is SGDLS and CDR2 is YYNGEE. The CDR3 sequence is CASSGGQAGNTIYF. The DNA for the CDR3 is TGTGCCAGCAGCGGGGGACAGGCTGGAAACACCATATATTTT.

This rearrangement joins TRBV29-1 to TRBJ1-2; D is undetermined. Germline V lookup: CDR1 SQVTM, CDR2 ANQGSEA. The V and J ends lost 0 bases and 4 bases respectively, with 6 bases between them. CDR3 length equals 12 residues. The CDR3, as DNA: TGCAGCGTTGAAGATCGGATCTATGGCTACACCTTC. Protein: CSVEDRIYGYTF. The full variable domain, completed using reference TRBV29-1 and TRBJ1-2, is SAVISQKPSRDICQRGTSLTIQCQVDSQVTMMFWYRQQPGQSLTLIATANQGSEATYESGFVIDKFPISRPNLTFSTLTVSNMSPEDSSIYLCSVEDRIYGYTFGSGTRLTVV.

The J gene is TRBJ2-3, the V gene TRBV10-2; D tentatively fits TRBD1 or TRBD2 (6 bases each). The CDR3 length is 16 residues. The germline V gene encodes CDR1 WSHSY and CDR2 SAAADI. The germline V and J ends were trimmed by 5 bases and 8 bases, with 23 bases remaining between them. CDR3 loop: CASSRESWGAEGTQYF. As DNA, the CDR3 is TGCGCCAGCAGTCGTGAGAGTTGGGGGGCGGAGGGTACGCAGTATTTT.

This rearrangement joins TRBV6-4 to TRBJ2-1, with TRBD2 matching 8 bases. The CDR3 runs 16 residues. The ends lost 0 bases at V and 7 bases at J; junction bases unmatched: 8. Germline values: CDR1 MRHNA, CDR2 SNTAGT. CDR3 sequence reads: CASSDSGRGEYNEQFF. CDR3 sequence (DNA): TGTGCCAGCAGTGACTCGGGGCGGGGGGAGTATAATGAGCAGTTCTTC.